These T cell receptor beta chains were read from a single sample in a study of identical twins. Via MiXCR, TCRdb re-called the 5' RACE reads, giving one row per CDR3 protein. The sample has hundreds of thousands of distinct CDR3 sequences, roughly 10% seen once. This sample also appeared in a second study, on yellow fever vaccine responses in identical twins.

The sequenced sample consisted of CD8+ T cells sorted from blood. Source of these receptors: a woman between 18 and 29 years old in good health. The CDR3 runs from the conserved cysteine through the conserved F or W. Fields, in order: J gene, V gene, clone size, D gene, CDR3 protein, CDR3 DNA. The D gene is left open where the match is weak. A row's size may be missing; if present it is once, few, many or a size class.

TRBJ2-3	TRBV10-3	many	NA	CAISESGTPGDTQYF	TGTGCCATCAGTGAGTCGGGTACTCCGGGAGATACGCAGTATTTT
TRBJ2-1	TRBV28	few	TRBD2	CASSLGGGVNEQFF	TGTGCCAGCAGTTTGGGCGGGGGAGTGAATGAGCAGTTCTTC
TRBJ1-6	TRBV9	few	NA	CASSVGRELNSPLHF	TGTGCCAGCAGCGTAGGCAGGGAGCTTAATTCACCCCTCCACTTT
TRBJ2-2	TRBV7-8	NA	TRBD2	CASSPSGGGTGELFF	TGTGCCAGCAGCCCAAGCGGGGGCGGCACCGGGGAGCTGTTTTTT
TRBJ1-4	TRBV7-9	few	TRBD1	CASSLVTGDRLEEKLFF	TGTGCCAGCAGCTTAGTGACAGGGGATAGATTGGAGGAAAAACTGTTTTTT
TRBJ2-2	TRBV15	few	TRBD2	CATSRTESSGGTGELFF	TGTGCCACCAGCAGGACGGAATCTAGCGGGGGGACCGGGGAGCTGTTTTTT
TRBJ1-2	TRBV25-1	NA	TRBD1	CASSSQGENYGYTF	TGTGCCAGCAGCTCACAGGGGGAAAACTATGGCTACACCTTC
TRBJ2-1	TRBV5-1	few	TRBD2	CASSLASGGPYNEQFF	TGCGCCAGCAGCTTGGCTAGCGGGGGTCCCTACAATGAGCAGTTCTTC
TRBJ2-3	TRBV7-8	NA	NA	CASSPRVTDTQYF	TGTGCCAGCAGCCCCCGTGTCACAGATACGCAGTATTTT
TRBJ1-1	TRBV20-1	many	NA	CSATPGAYTEAFF	TGCAGTGCTACACCGGGAGCTTACACTGAAGCTTTCTTT
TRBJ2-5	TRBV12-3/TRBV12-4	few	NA	CASAFLQETQYF	TGTGCCAGCGCTTTTCTACAAGAGACCCAGTACTTC
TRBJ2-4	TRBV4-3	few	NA	CASSHTRGLENIQYF	TGCGCCAGCTCCCACACCCGGGGGCTCGAAAACATTCAGTACTTC
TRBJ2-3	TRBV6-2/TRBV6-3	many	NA	CASSSQGEADTQYF	TGTGCCAGCAGTTCACAGGGCGAGGCAGATACGCAGTATTTT
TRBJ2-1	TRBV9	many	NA	CASNAGILNNEQFF	TGTGCCAGCAACGCGGGGATTTTAAACAATGAGCAGTTCTTC
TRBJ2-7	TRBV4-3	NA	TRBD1	CASSQGKGAEQYF	TGCGCCAGCAGCCAAGGGAAGGGGGCCGAGCAGTACTTC
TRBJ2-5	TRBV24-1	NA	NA	CATSDLPSGTQYF	TGTGCCACCAGTGATTTGCCGAGTGGGACCCAGTACTTC
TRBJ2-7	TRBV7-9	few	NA	CATRRGLSYEQYF	TGTGCCACCCGACGGGGACTTAGCTACGAGCAGTACTTC
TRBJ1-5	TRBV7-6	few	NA	CASSPDGQGNQPQHF	TGTGCCAGCAGCCCAGATGGGCAGGGCAATCAGCCCCAGCATTTT
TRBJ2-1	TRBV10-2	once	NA	CASSDYRSNEQFF	TGCGCCAGCAGTGACTACCGGAGCAATGAGCAGTTCTTC
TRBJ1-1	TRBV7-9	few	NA	CASRDRPPGTEAFF	TGTGCCAGCAGGGATAGGCCTCCGGGCACTGAAGCTTTCTTT
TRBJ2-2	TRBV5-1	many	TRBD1	CASRRQGANTGELFF	TGCGCCAGCAGACGACAGGGAGCTAACACCGGGGAGCTGTTTTTT
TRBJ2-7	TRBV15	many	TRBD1	CATSRGSGTAYEQYF	TGTGCCACCAGCAGAGGTTCTGGGACAGCTTACGAGCAGTACTTC
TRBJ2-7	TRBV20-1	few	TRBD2	CSAGSRLAGTYEQYF	TGCAGTGCTGGATCGCGACTAGCGGGAACCTACGAGCAGTACTTC
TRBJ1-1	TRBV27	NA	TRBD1	CASSLSTGSTEAFF	TGTGCCAGCAGTTTGTCGACAGGGAGCACTGAAGCTTTCTTT
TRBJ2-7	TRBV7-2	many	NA	CASSFFSEGYEQYF	TGTGCCAGCAGCTTTTTCTCAGAGGGCTACGAGCAGTACTTC
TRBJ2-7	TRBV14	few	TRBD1	CASSQDWQGARKRNEQYF	TGTGCCAGCAGCCAAGATTGGCAGGGGGCAAGAAAGCGGAACGAGCAGTACTTC
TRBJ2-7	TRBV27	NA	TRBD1	CASSLRGTGTYEQYF	TGTGCCAGCAGTTTAAGGGGGACAGGGACCTACGAGCAGTACTTC
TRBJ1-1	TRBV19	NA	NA	CATRREWDNAITEAFF	TGTGCCACTAGAAGGGAGTGGGACAATGCCATCACTGAAGCTTTCTTT
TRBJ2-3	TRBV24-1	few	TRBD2	CATSDLTSGFSTDTQYF	TGTGCCACCAGTGACCTGACTAGCGGGTTTAGCACAGATACGCAGTATTTT
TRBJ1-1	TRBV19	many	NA	CASSAGGAVTEAFF	TGTGCCAGTAGTGCCGGAGGAGCTGTCACTGAAGCTTTCTTT
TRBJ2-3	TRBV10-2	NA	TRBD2	CASSSAGLAGDLRDTQYF	TGCGCCAGCAGTTCAGCAGGACTAGCGGGAGATTTAAGAGATACGCAGTATTTT
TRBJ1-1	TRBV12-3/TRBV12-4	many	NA	CASRWPLNTEAFF	TGTGCCAGCAGATGGCCGCTGAACACTGAAGCTTTCTTT
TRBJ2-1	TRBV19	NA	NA	CASTTPRDGYNEQFF	TGTGCCAGTACAACACCCAGAGACGGTTACAATGAGCAGTTCTTC
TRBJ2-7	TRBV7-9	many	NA	CASSPGRLEEQYF	TGTGCCAGCAGCCCCGGACGACTTGAGGAGCAGTACTTC
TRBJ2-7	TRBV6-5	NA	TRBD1	CASSYGSGQSYEQYF	TGTGCCAGCAGTTACGGGTCGGGACAGAGTTACGAGCAGTACTTC
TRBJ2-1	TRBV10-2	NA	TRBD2	CASSEPGLAYNEQFF	TGCGCCAGCAGTGAGCCGGGACTAGCCTACAATGAGCAGTTCTTC
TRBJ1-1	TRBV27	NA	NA	CASSSLGSGNTEAFF	TGTGCCAGCAGCTCCCTTGGGTCCGGTAACACTGAAGCTTTCTTT
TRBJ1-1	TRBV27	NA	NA	CASSLIGVDTEAFF	TGTGCCAGCAGTCTTATCGGGGTAGATACTGAAGCTTTCTTT
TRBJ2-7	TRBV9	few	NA	CASSVLGEGILAYEQYF	TGTGCCAGCAGCGTCCTAGGCGAAGGGATTTTAGCCTACGAGCAGTACTTC
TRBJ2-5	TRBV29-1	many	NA	CSVESRLKETQYF	TGCAGCGTTGAGTCCAGGTTGAAAGAGACCCAGTACTTC
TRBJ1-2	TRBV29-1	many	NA	CSVEGGGAPYGYTF	TGCAGCGTTGAAGGTGGCGGGGCCCCCTATGGCTACACCTTC
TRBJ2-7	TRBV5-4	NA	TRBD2	CAIGTSGRQYEQYF	TGTGCCATCGGGACTAGCGGGAGACAGTACGAGCAGTACTTC
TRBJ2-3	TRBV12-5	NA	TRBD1	CASGPGTGNPDTQYF	TGTGCTAGTGGTCCCGGGACAGGGAACCCAGATACGCAGTATTTT
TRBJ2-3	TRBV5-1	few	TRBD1	CASSTGDSFTDTQYF	TGCGCCAGCAGCACCGGGGACAGTTTCACAGATACGCAGTATTTT
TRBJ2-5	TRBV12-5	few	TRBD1	CASGFWTGDSETQYF	TGTGCTAGTGGTTTTTGGACAGGGGATTCAGAGACCCAGTACTTC
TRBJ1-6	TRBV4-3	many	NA	CASSQGTGSNSPLHF	TGCGCCAGCAGCCAGGGTACAGGGAGTAATTCACCCCTCCACTTT
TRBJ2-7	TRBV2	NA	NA	CASTGPPGPYEQYF	TGTGCCAGCACCGGCCCTCCAGGCCCCTACGAGCAGTACTTC
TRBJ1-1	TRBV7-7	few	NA	CASSFGKNTEAFF	TGTGCTAGCAGCTTTGGCAAGAACACTGAAGCTTTCTTT
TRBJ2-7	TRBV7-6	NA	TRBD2	CASSITASGSSYEQYF	TGTGCCAGCAGCATCACCGCTAGCGGGAGCTCCTACGAGCAGTACTTC
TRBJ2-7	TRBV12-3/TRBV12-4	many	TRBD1	CAISGQGFYEQYF	TGTGCCATCTCGGGACAGGGGTTCTACGAGCAGTACTTC
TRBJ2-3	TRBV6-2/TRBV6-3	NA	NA	CASSYGGLELSDTQYF	TGTGCCAGCAGTTATGGGGGGCTAGAGTTGTCAGATACGCAGTATTTT
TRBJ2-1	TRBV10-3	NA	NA	CAIRQLAYNEQFF	TGTGCCATCAGACAGTTGGCCTACAATGAGCAGTTCTTC
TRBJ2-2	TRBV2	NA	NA	CASSAVGGANTGELFF	TGTGCCAGCAGCGCCGTGGGGGGCGCGAACACCGGGGAGCTGTTTTTT
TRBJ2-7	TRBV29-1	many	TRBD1	CSVELRDRGQEQYF	TGCAGCGTTGAACTCCGGGACAGGGGGCAGGAGCAGTACTTC
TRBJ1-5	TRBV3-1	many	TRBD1	CASSLSRDRVLSNQPQHF	TGTGCCAGCAGCCTCTCCCGGGACAGGGTTTTGAGCAATCAGCCCCAGCATTTT
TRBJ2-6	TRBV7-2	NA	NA	CASSFRAGHSGANVLTF	TGTGCCAGCAGCTTCCGGGCGGGACACTCTGGGGCCAACGTCCTGACTTTC
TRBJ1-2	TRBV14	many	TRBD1	CASSQRQGRANYGYTF	TGTGCCAGCAGCCAGAGACAGGGGAGGGCTAACTATGGCTACACCTTC